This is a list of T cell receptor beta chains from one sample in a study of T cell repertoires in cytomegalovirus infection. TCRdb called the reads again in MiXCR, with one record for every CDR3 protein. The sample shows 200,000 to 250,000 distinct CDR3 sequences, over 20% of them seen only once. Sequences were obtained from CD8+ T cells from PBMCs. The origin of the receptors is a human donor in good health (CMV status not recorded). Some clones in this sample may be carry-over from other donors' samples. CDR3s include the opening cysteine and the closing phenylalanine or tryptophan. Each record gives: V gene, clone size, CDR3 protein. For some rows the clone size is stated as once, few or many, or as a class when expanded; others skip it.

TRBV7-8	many	CASSLAGGGSSDTQYF
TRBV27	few	CASSLKVNTEAFF
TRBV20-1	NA	CSAREGAGDYEQYF
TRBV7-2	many	CASSFWELKGGYTF
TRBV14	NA	CASSPRQGRRVDTEAFF
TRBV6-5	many	CASSYYRLAGDLRWTGELFF
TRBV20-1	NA	CSARGQQPSYEQYF
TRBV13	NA	CASSLGLQEIDEQYF
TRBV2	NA	CARRKLISGANVLTF
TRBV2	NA	CASSEGADLIEAFF
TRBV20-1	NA	CSARARQGGYEQYF
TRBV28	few	CASTRMDEQFF
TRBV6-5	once	CASSYSTAGGEQFF
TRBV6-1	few	CASAPTTSGEQFF
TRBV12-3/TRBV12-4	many	CASRTSGGANEQFF